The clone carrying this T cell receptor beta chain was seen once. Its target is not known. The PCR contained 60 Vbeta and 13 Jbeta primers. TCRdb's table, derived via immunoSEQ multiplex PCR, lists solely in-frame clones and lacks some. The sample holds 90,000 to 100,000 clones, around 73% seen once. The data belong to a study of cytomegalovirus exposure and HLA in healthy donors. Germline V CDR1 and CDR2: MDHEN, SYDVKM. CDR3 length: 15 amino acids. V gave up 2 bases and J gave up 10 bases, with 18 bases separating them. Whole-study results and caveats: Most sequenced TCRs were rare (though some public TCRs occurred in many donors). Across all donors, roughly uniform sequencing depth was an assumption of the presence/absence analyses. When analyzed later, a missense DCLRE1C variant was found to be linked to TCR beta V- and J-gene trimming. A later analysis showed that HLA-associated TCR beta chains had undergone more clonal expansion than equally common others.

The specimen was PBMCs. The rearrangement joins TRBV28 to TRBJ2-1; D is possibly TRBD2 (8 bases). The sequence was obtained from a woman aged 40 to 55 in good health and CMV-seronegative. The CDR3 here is CASSLAGTRGREQFF. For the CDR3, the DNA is TGTGCCAGCAGTTTAGCTGGGACTAGGGGGCGGGAGCAGTTCTTC.